This is a list of T cell receptor beta chains from one sample in a study of T cells in Graves' hyperthyroidism and ophthalmopathy. TCRdb redid the calling of the multiplex PCR reads with MiXCR, one entry per CDR3 protein. The sample has roughly 400,000 distinct CDR3 sequences; 15% to 18% are singletons. The sequenced sample was blood. The source of these receptors is a young woman with Graves' hyperthyroidism that later progressed to Graves' ophthalmopathy. Each CDR3 is given with its conserved first and last residue. Each record gives: CDR3 protein, CDR3 DNA, V gene, clone size, J gene, D gene. The D gene is left open where the match is weak. Not every row has a clone size; where given, it reads once, few, many or a size class.

CDR3aa: CASSLAREIYEQYF; CDR3nt: TGTGCCAGCAGCTTAGCTCGGGAGATCTACGAGCAGTACTTC; v_gene: TRBV7-2; abundance: few; j_gene: TRBJ2-7; d_gene: NA
CDR3aa: CSASTGRTDTQYF; CDR3nt: TGCAGTGCTTCGACAGGGCGGACAGATACGCAGTATTTT; v_gene: TRBV20-1; abundance: NA; j_gene: TRBJ2-3; d_gene: TRBD1
CDR3aa: CASSLAGSGKSSGELFF; CDR3nt: TGTGCCAGCAGCTTAGCTGGTAGCGGGAAGTCCTCCGGGGAGCTGTTTTTT; v_gene: TRBV11-2; abundance: NA; j_gene: TRBJ2-2; d_gene: TRBD2
CDR3aa: CAISEGTSTGDTQYF; CDR3nt: TGTGCCATCAGTGAGGGGACTTCAACGGGGGATACGCAGTATTTT; v_gene: TRBV10-3; abundance: few; j_gene: TRBJ2-3; d_gene: NA
CDR3aa: CASSSGDSTNEKLFF; CDR3nt: TGCGCCAGCAGCTCTGGGGACAGTACTAATGAAAAACTGTTTTTT; v_gene: TRBV5-1; abundance: NA; j_gene: TRBJ1-4; d_gene: TRBD1
CDR3aa: CASSYLRTWDTTTYNEQFF; CDR3nt: TGTGCCAGCAGTTACCTCAGGACCTGGGACACCACGACCTACAATGAGCAGTTCTTC; v_gene: TRBV28; abundance: NA; j_gene: TRBJ2-1; d_gene: NA
CDR3aa: CASSRSRSSSGNNEQFF; CDR3nt: TGTGCCAGCTCAAGGTCCCGGTCTAGTAGTGGAAACAATGAGCAGTTCTTC; v_gene: TRBV18; abundance: NA; j_gene: TRBJ2-1; d_gene: NA
CDR3aa: CASRKDPAVPYQETQYF; CDR3nt: TGTGCCAGCAGAAAAGACCCAGCAGTCCCGTACCAAGAGACCCAGTACTTC; v_gene: TRBV6-1; abundance: NA; j_gene: TRBJ2-5; d_gene: NA
CDR3aa: CASRPPRGADEKLFF; CDR3nt: TGTGCCAGCAGACCCCCCCGGGGCGCCGATGAAAAACTGTTTTTT; v_gene: TRBV6-2/TRBV6-3; abundance: many; j_gene: TRBJ1-4; d_gene: NA
CDR3aa: CASSFFRGGNIQYF; CDR3nt: TGTGCCAGCAGTTTTTTCAGAGGGGGAAACATTCAGTACTTC; v_gene: TRBV12-3/TRBV12-4; abundance: few; j_gene: TRBJ2-4; d_gene: NA
CDR3aa: CSARGTRPPYEQYF; CDR3nt: TGCAGTGCTAGGGGCACCCGACCCCCTTACGAGCAGTACTTC; v_gene: TRBV20-1; abundance: few; j_gene: TRBJ2-7; d_gene: NA
CDR3aa: CASSTGSTTRNQPQHF; CDR3nt: TGTGCCAGCAGCACAGGGTCCACAACCCGCAATCAGCCCCAGCATTTT; v_gene: TRBV3-1; abundance: many; j_gene: TRBJ1-5; d_gene: NA
CDR3aa: CASSQGGAKNIQYF; CDR3nt: TGCGCCAGCAGCCAAGGTGGGGCCAAAAACATTCAGTACTTC; v_gene: TRBV4-1; abundance: few; j_gene: TRBJ2-4; d_gene: NA
CDR3aa: CASSLFGGGLAYEQYF; CDR3nt: TGTGCCAGCAGCTTATTCGGTGGGGGACTAGCATACGAGCAGTACTTC; v_gene: TRBV7-2; abundance: NA; j_gene: TRBJ2-7; d_gene: TRBD2
CDR3aa: CASRTTGGGSDTQYF; CDR3nt: TGTGCCAGCAGGACGACAGGGGGCGGGTCAGATACGCAGTATTTT; v_gene: TRBV28; abundance: large; j_gene: TRBJ2-3; d_gene: TRBD1
CDR3aa: CASSPDRKATYEQYF; CDR3nt: TGTGCCAGCAGCCCTGACAGGAAAGCCACCTACGAGCAGTACTTC; v_gene: TRBV5-6; abundance: few; j_gene: TRBJ2-7; d_gene: NA
CDR3aa: CSASRPTGTAFF; CDR3nt: TGCAGTGCAAGTAGACCGACAGGGACAGCTTTCTTT; v_gene: TRBV20-1; abundance: many; j_gene: TRBJ1-1; d_gene: TRBD1
CDR3aa: CASSLGEGREQYF; CDR3nt: TGCGCCAGCAGCTTGGGTGAAGGGCGCGAGCAGTACTTC; v_gene: TRBV5-1; abundance: many; j_gene: TRBJ2-7; d_gene: NA
CDR3aa: CASTGTGANVLTF; CDR3nt: TGTGCCAGCACGGGGACTGGGGCCAACGTCCTGACTTTC; v_gene: TRBV6-1; abundance: few; j_gene: TRBJ2-6; d_gene: NA
CDR3aa: CASSQDPGYEKLFF; CDR3nt: TGTGCCAGCAGCCAAGATCCGGGCTATGAAAAACTGTTTTTT; v_gene: TRBV3-1; abundance: NA; j_gene: TRBJ1-4; d_gene: NA
CDR3aa: CASSEAAKAFF; CDR3nt: TGTGCCAGCAGTGAGGCGGCGAAAGCTTTCTTT; v_gene: TRBV12-3/TRBV12-4; abundance: many; j_gene: TRBJ1-1; d_gene: NA
CDR3aa: CASRGLAGGTGELFF; CDR3nt: TGTGCCAGCAGGGGACTAGCGGGAGGGACCGGGGAGCTGTTTTTT; v_gene: TRBV7-2; abundance: many; j_gene: TRBJ2-2; d_gene: TRBD2
CDR3aa: CAISPNRGDIQYF; CDR3nt: TGTGCCATCAGTCCGAACAGGGGCGACATTCAGTACTTC; v_gene: TRBV10-3; abundance: NA; j_gene: TRBJ2-4; d_gene: TRBD1
CDR3aa: CASSFQPGYEQYF; CDR3nt: TGTGCCAGCAGTTTTCAACCCGGCTACGAGCAGTACTTC; v_gene: TRBV28; abundance: many; j_gene: TRBJ2-7; d_gene: NA
CDR3aa: CASSEGTTAANEQFF; CDR3nt: TGTGCCAGCAGCGAGGGGACCACGGCGGCCAATGAGCAGTTCTTC; v_gene: TRBV14; abundance: NA; j_gene: TRBJ2-1; d_gene: NA
CDR3aa: CASKTGPYGYTF; CDR3nt: TGTGCCAGCAAGACAGGCCCCTATGGCTACACCTTC; v_gene: TRBV27; abundance: few; j_gene: TRBJ1-2; d_gene: NA
CDR3aa: CASSLGQLTGGYTF; CDR3nt: TGTGCCAGCAGTTTGGGACAGCTAACGGGAGGCTACACCTTC; v_gene: TRBV28; abundance: many; j_gene: TRBJ1-2; d_gene: TRBD1
CDR3aa: CASSLYSNCGYTF; CDR3nt: TGTGCCAGCAGCTTATATTCTAACTGTGGCTACACCTTC; v_gene: TRBV28; abundance: few; j_gene: TRBJ1-2; d_gene: NA
CDR3aa: CASSGSGTGELFF; CDR3nt: TGTGCCAGCAGCGGTAGCGGGACCGGGGAGCTGTTTTTT; v_gene: TRBV6-1; abundance: NA; j_gene: TRBJ2-2; d_gene: TRBD2
CDR3aa: CRADREVEAFF; CDR3nt: TGCAGAGCCGACAGGGAGGTTGAAGCTTTCTTT; v_gene: TRBV20-1; abundance: many; j_gene: TRBJ1-1; d_gene: TRBD1
CDR3aa: CASSSHQGAKLGQFF; CDR3nt: TGTGCCAGCAGTAGTCACCAGGGGGCGAAGTTGGGGCAGTTCTTC; v_gene: TRBV28; abundance: many; j_gene: TRBJ2-1; d_gene: TRBD1
CDR3aa: CASSFGRGRYNSPLHF; CDR3nt: TGTGCCAGCAGTTTCGGGAGGGGGAGGTATAATTCACCCCTCCACTTT; v_gene: TRBV28; abundance: few; j_gene: TRBJ1-6; d_gene: NA
CDR3aa: CASSSLGGTGSQETQYF; CDR3nt: TGTGCCAGCAGTTCCTTGGGGGGAACAGGGAGCCAAGAGACCCAGTACTTC; v_gene: TRBV6-2/TRBV6-3; abundance: many; j_gene: TRBJ2-5; d_gene: NA
CDR3aa: CASSVGPDTQETQYF; CDR3nt: TGTGCCAGCAGCGTAGGGCCGGACACTCAAGAGACCCAGTACTTC; v_gene: TRBV9; abundance: many; j_gene: TRBJ2-5; d_gene: NA
CDR3aa: CASSVAKGDYQETQYF; CDR3nt: TGTGCCAGCAGCGTAGCAAAGGGGGACTATCAAGAGACCCAGTACTTC; v_gene: TRBV9; abundance: NA; j_gene: TRBJ2-5; d_gene: NA
CDR3aa: CSARLAGVEQYF; CDR3nt: TGCAGTGCTAGACTAGCGGGAGTCGAGCAGTACTTC; v_gene: TRBV20-1; abundance: NA; j_gene: TRBJ2-7; d_gene: TRBD2
CDR3aa: CASSQDSDGAYEQYF; CDR3nt: TGCGCCAGCAGCCAAGATAGTGACGGAGCCTACGAGCAGTACTTC; v_gene: TRBV4-1; abundance: NA; j_gene: TRBJ2-7; d_gene: NA
CDR3aa: CASSEGLALSKGSHTDTQYF; CDR3nt: TGTGCCAGCAGCGAAGGACTAGCTCTAAGCAAAGGTTCTCATACAGATACGCAGTATTTT; v_gene: TRBV12-3/TRBV12-4; abundance: many; j_gene: TRBJ2-3; d_gene: TRBD2
CDR3aa: CSAEGAEFYEQYF; CDR3nt: TGCAGTGCCGAGGGGGCGGAATTTTACGAGCAGTACTTC; v_gene: TRBV20-1; abundance: NA; j_gene: TRBJ2-7; d_gene: TRBD1
CDR3aa: CSARASGLGYSYNEQFF; CDR3nt: TGCAGTGCTAGAGCTAGCGGGCTGGGCTACTCCTACAATGAGCAGTTCTTC; v_gene: TRBV20-1; abundance: many; j_gene: TRBJ2-1; d_gene: TRBD2
CDR3aa: CANKAGGSGTDTQYF; CDR3nt: TGCGCCAACAAAGCGGGAGGCTCGGGGACAGATACGCAGTATTTT; v_gene: TRBV4-3; abundance: few; j_gene: TRBJ2-3; d_gene: TRBD2
CDR3aa: CASSLIVGLAGVTGELFF; CDR3nt: TGTGCCAGCAGCTTGATCGTTGGACTAGCGGGTGTGACCGGGGAGCTGTTTTTT; v_gene: TRBV5-8; abundance: few; j_gene: TRBJ2-2; d_gene: TRBD2
CDR3aa: CAISEWRGDTGELFF; CDR3nt: TGTGCCATCAGTGAGTGGCGGGGAGACACCGGGGAGCTGTTTTTT; v_gene: TRBV10-3; abundance: NA; j_gene: TRBJ2-2; d_gene: NA
CDR3aa: CSARDQTGGGYTEAFF; CDR3nt: TGCAGTGCTAGGGATCAGACAGGGGGAGGGTACACTGAAGCTTTCTTT; v_gene: TRBV20-1; abundance: many; j_gene: TRBJ1-1; d_gene: TRBD1
CDR3aa: CATSRYRDRQETQYF; CDR3nt: TGTGCCACCAGCAGGTACCGGGACAGACAAGAGACCCAGTACTTC; v_gene: TRBV15; abundance: many; j_gene: TRBJ2-5; d_gene: TRBD1